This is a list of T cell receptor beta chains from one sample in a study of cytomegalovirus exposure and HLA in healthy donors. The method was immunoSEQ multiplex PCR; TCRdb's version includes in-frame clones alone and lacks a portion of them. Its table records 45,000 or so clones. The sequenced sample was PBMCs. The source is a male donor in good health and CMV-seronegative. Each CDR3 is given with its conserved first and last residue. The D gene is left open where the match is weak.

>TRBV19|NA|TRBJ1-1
TGTGCCAGTAGTACCGGGATGCGACAGGTAGCTTTCTTT
CASSTGMRQVAFF
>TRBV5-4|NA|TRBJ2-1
TGTGCCAGCAGCTTGGGTAGTTTCTACAATGAGCAGTTCTTC
CASSLGSFYNEQFF
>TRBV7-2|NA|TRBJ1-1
TGTGCCAGCAGTTCCCAGGGTGGTCGCACTGAAGCTTTCTTT
CASSSQGGRTEAFF
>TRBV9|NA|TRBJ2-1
TGTGCCAGCAGCTACAGCTCCTACAATGAGCAGTTCTTC
CASSYSSYNEQFF
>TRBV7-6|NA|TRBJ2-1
TGTGCCAGCAGCTTACCCCCCGATGAGCAGTTCTTC
CASSLPPDEQFF
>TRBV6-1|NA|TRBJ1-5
TGTGCCAGCAGTGGGCATCAGCCCCAGCATTTT
CASSGHQPQHF
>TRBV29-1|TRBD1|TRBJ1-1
TGCAGCATAACAGGGGGGAACACTGAAGCTTTCTTT
CSITGGNTEAFF
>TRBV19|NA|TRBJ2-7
TGTGCCAGTAGTATAGCCGGGGACGAGCAGTACTTC
CASSIAGDEQYF
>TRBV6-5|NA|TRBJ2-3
TGTGCCAGCAGTTACTCGGGGAGAGGGGATACGCAGTATTTT
CASSYSGRGDTQYF
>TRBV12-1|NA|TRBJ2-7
TGTGCCAGCGATTGGGCTAGCGGGAGGGTGGATCCAGAGCAGTACTTC
CASDWASGRVDPEQYF
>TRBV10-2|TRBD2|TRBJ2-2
TGCGCCAGCCGGGGGGGAGGGGACACCGGGGAGCTGTTTTTT
CASRGGGDTGELFF
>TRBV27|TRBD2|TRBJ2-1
TGTGCCAGCAGTTTTGACAGCGGGAGGTGCAATGAGCAGTTCTTC
CASSFDSGRCNEQFF
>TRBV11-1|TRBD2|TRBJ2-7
TGTGCCAGCAGCACGACTAGCGGGGCCTACGAGCAGTACTTC
CASSTTSGAYEQYF
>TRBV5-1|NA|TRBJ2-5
TGCGCCAGCAGCGCCGGGGAGACCCAGTACTTC
CASSAGETQYF
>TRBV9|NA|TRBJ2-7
TGTGCCAGCAGCGGAACCCGGGACTCCTACCGCTACGAGCAGTACTTC
CASSGTRDSYRYEQYF
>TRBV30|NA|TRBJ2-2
TGTGCCTGGAGCTCCGGGGTAGGGAACACCGGGGAGCTGTTTTTT
CAWSSGVGNTGELFF
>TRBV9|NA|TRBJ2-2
TGTGCCAGCAGCGTAGCTGGGAGGTATTCGAACACCGGGGAGCTGTTTTTT
CASSVAGRYSNTGELFF
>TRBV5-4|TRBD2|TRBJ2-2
TGTGCCAGCAGCAAGAGCGGGAGTTCTACTGGCGGGGAGCTGTTTTTT
CASSKSGSSTGGELFF
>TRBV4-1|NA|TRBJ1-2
TGCGCCAGCAGCCAAGGTTCCACTAACTATGGCTACACCTTC
CASSQGSTNYGYTF
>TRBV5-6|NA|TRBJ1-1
TGTGCCAGCAGCCTAGCCCCGGAAGCTTTCTTT
CASSLAPEAFF
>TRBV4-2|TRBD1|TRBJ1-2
TGTGCCAGCAGCCAAGAGGGGACAGGGGTCCCCTATGGCTACACCTTC
CASSQEGTGVPYGYTF
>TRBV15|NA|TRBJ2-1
TGTGCCACCAGCAGAGATCAGGGCCGGCAGTTCTTC
CATSRDQGRQFF
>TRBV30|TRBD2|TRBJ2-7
TGTGCCTGGGACCCCGGGACTTTTTCTGGACTAGCGGGAACTAAGTACTCCTACGAGCAGTACTTC
CAWDPGTFSGLAGTKYSYEQYF
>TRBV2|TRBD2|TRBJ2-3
TGTGCCAGCAAGGGACTAGCGGGTCCAGATACGCAGTATTTT
CASKGLAGPDTQYF
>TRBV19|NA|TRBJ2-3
TGTGCCAGCTCGACAGTAAACACAGATACGCAGTATTTT
CASSTVNTDTQYF
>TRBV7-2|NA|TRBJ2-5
TGTGCCAGCGCCAGAGGGTACCAAGAGACCCAGTACTTC
CASARGYQETQYF
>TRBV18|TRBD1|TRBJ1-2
TGTGCCAGCTCCCCTGACAGGGCAGGTGGCTACACCTTC
CASSPDRAGGYTF
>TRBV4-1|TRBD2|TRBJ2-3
TGCGCCAGCAGCCAAGTACTAGCGGGAGAAGGGGATACGCAGTATTTT
CASSQVLAGEGDTQYF
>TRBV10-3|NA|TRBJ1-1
TGTGCCATTTCCAGGGGGAACACTGAAGCTTTCTTT
CAISRGNTEAFF
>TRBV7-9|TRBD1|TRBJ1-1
TGTGCCAGCAGCTCCCTCCGGGACAGGGGTGAAGCTTTCTTT
CASSSLRDRGEAFF
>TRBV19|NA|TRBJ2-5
TGTGCCAGTAGTACTCTAACCTTTCAAGAGACCCAGTACTTC
CASSTLTFQETQYF
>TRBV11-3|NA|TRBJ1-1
TGTGCCAGCAGCTTAACCAGGAACACTGAAGCTTTCTTT
CASSLTRNTEAFF
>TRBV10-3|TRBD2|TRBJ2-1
TGTGCCATCAGAGCGGGAGAGGATCATGAGCAGTTCTTC
CAIRAGEDHEQFF
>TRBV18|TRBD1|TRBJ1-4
TGTGCCAGCTCACCACCCATACTGGACAGGGAAACTGAAAAACTGTTTTTT
CASSPPILDRETEKLFF
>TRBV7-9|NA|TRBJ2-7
TGTGCCAGCAGCTTAGTTCTGGGCCAGCATGCCTACGAGCAGTACTTC
CASSLVLGQHAYEQYF
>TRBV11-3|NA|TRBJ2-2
TGTGCCAGCAGCTTATCAGTCGGGGAGCTGTTTTTT
CASSLSVGELFF
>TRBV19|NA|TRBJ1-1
TGTGCCAGTAGTATTGGCATGAACACTGAAGCTTTCTTT
CASSIGMNTEAFF
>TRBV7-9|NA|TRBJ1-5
TGTGCCAGCAGCTTGATCGATAAACGACAGTTTAGCAATCAGCCCCAGCATTTT
CASSLIDKRQFSNQPQHF
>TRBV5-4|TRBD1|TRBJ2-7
TGTGCCAGTACAGGGGACTCCTACGAGCAGTACTTC
CASTGDSYEQYF
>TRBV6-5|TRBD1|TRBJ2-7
TGTGCCAGCAGCCGGGACAGCGACGAGCAGTACTTC
CASSRDSDEQYF
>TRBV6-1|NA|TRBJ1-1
TGTGCCAGCAGAGCGACAGGTCGGGTCGCTGAAGCTTTCTTT
CASRATGRVAEAFF
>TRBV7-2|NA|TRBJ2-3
TGTGCCAGCAGCTGGGGGGGGCTCACAGATACGCAGTATTTT
CASSWGGLTDTQYF
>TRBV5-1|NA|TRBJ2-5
TGCGCCAGCAGCTCGGGACAAAGTGGGAAGACCCAGTACTTC
CASSSGQSGKTQYF
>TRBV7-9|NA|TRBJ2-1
TGTGCCAGCAGCTATTCAGCGGTCAAGGAGAATGAGCAGTTCTTC
CASSYSAVKENEQFF
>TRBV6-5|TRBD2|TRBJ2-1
TGTGCCAGCAGGATGACTAGCGGGAGTGTCGATGAGCAGTTCTTC
CASRMTSGSVDEQFF
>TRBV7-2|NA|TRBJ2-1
TGTGCCAGCAGCTTACGACTGGCGTACAATGAGCAGTTCTTC
CASSLRLAYNEQFF
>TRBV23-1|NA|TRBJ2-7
TGCGCCAGCAGTCAATCTCTCCTTTGGGCAGGGCACCACGAGCAGTACTTC
CASSQSLLWAGHHEQYF
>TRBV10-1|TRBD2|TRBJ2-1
TGCGCCAGCAGTCAGCTTAGCGGGAGGGCCGTTAATGAGCAGTTCTTC
CASSQLSGRAVNEQFF